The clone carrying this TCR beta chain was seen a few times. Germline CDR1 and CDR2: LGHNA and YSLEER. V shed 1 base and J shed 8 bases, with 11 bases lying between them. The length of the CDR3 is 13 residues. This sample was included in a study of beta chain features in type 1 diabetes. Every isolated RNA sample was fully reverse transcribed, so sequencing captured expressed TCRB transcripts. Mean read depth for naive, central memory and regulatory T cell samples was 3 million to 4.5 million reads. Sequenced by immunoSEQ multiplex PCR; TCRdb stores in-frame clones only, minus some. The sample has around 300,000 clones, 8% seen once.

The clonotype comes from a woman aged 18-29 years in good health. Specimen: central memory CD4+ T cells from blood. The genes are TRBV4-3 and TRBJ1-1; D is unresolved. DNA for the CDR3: TGCGCCAGCAGCCAAGGATTATATACAGAAGCTTTCTTT. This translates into CASSQGLYTEAFF.